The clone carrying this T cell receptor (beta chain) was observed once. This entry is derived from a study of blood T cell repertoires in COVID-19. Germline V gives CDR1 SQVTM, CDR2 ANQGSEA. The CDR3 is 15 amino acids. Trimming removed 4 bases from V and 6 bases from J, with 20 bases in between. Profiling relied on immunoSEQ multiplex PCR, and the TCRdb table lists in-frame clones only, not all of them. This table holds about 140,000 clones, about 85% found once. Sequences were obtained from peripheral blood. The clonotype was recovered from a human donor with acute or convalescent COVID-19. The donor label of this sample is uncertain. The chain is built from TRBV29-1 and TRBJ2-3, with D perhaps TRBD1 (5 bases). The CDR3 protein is CSVGRSGQGGDTQYF. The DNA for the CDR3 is TGCAGCGTTGGCCGTTCTGGGCAGGGCGGTGATACGCAGTATTTT.